These T cell receptor beta chains were read from a single sample in a study of blood T cell repertoires in COVID-19. Measured with immunoSEQ multiplex PCR; TCRdb has only the in-frame clones, and not every one. Of roughly 100,000 clones listed, 82% were seen once; the top ten hold 8% to 13%. The sample taken for sequencing was peripheral blood. The receptors were gathered from a man between 65 and 79 years old with acute or convalescent COVID-19. CDR3s include the opening cysteine and the closing phenylalanine or tryptophan. The D gene is left open where the match is weak. Clone size is shown for a subset of rows, as once, few, many or a class of expanded clone.

j_call d_call clone_size v_call cdr3_aa cdr3_nt
TRBJ2-3 TRBD2 NA TRBV9 CASSVVGSGSWDTQYF TGTGCCAGCAGCGTAGTCGGTAGCGGGAGCTGGGATACGCAGTATTTT
TRBJ1-4 TRBD1 NA TRBV7-9 CASSPRTGTTTNEKLFF TGTGCCAGCAGCCCCAGGACAGGGACCACAACTAATGAAAAACTGTTTTTT
TRBJ1-5 NA few TRBV6-1 CASSEARGLSNQPQHF TGTGCCAGCAGTGAAGCGAGAGGCCTTAGCAATCAGCCCCAGCATTTT
TRBJ2-7 NA NA TRBV6-5 CASTESPLGQYEQYF TGTGCCAGCACCGAATCCCCGTTGGGGCAGTACGAGCAGTACTTC
TRBJ1-2 NA NA TRBV6-1 CASSENLRQSPTNYGYTF TGTGCCAGCAGTGAAAATTTGCGGCAGTCCCCCACCAACTATGGCTACACCTTC
TRBJ2-7 TRBD2 NA TRBV2 CASSHGNSGSGYEQYF TGTGCCAGCAGCCATGGTAATAGCGGGAGTGGGTACGAGCAGTACTTC
TRBJ1-3 TRBD1 once TRBV7-6 CASSLVPGGSGNTIYF TGTGCCAGCAGCTTAGTACCAGGGGGCTCTGGAAACACCATATATTTT
TRBJ2-4 NA NA TRBV7-8 CASSPSATGSYLYF TGTGCCAGCAGCCCGTCCGCCACCGGGTCCTATCTATACTTC
TRBJ2-3 NA NA TRBV6-2/TRBV6-3 CASSYLQLTDTQYF TGTGCCAGCAGTTACCTACAGCTCACAGATACGCAGTATTTT
TRBJ2-2 TRBD1 NA TRBV4-1 CASSQRSGTANTGELFF TGCGCCAGCAGCCAGAGGTCCGGGACAGCGAACACCGGGGAGCTGTTTTTT
TRBJ1-5 NA NA TRBV6-6 CASSYDGNSNQPQHF TGTGCCAGCAGTTACGACGGGAATAGCAATCAGCCCCAGCATTTT
TRBJ1-3 TRBD1 NA TRBV7-7 CASSSDRGNTIYF TGTGCTAGCAGCTCGGACAGGGGAAACACCATATATTTT
TRBJ2-4 NA NA TRBV6-2/TRBV6-3 CASSHPELNIQYF TGTGCCAGCAGCCACCCGGAGTTAAACATTCAGTACTTC
TRBJ1-3 NA NA TRBV19 CASSLDRANGNTIYF TGTGCCAGTAGCCTTGACAGAGCTAATGGAAACACCATATATTTT
TRBJ2-2 NA NA TRBV30 CAWSVLRNTGELFF TGTGCCTGGAGTGTACTAAGGAACACCGGGGAGCTGTTTTTT
TRBJ1-2 NA NA TRBV7-6 CASSGGAGMSRGYTF TGTGCCAGCAGCGGTGGGGCAGGGATGTCTCGAGGCTACACCTTC
TRBJ1-1 NA NA TRBV27 CASSGGTEAFF TGTGCCAGCAGCGGGGGCACTGAAGCTTTCTTT
TRBJ1-2 NA NA TRBV6-5 CASSSPGPEGYGYTF TGTGCCAGCAGTTCACCGGGTCCAGAGGGCTATGGCTACACCTTC
TRBJ1-5 NA NA TRBV12-3/TRBV12-4 CASMTGGNQPQHF TGTGCCAGCATGACCGGGGGCAATCAGCCCCAGCATTTT
TRBJ2-1 TRBD2 few TRBV4-2 CASSPSTSGGSYNEQFF TGTGCCAGCAGCCCCTCGACTAGCGGGGGCTCCTACAATGAGCAGTTCTTC
TRBJ1-2 NA few TRBV4-1 CASSQDQGTFRGRNYGYTF TGCGCCAGCAGCCAAGATCAAGGCACCTTTCGCGGCCGCAACTATGGCTACACCTTC
TRBJ1-6 TRBD1 few TRBV11-2 CASSGQDRSPLHF TGTGCCAGCAGCGGACAGGACCGGTCACCCCTCCACTTT
TRBJ2-3 NA NA TRBV29-1 CSVEKREGTDTQYF TGCAGCGTTGAAAAGAGAGAAGGCACAGATACGCAGTATTTT
TRBJ1-3 NA few TRBV12-5 CASGLGNSGNTIYF TGTGCTAGTGGTTTGGGTAACTCTGGAAACACCATATATTTT